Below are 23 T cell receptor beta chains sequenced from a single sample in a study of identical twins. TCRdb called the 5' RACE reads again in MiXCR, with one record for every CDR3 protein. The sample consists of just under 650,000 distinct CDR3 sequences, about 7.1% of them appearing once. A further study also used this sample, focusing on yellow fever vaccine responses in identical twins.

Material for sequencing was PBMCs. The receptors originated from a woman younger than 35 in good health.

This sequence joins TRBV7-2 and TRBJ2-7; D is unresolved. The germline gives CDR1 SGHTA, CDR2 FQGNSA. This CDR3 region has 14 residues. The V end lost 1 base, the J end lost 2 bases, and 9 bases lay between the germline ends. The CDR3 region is CASSLDVGPYEQYF. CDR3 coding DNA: TGTGCCAGCAGCTTAGATGTGGGTCCCTACGAGCAGTACTTC.

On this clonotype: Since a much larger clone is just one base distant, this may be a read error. The DNA for the CDR3 is TGTGCCAGCATCTGGGACAGGGTCATAGAACTAGCGGATAATGAGCAGTTCTTC. It translates to CASIWDRVIELADNEQFF. The chain couples TRBV7-8 to TRBJ2-1, with a weak D call TRBD1 (9 bases). V was pared by 7 bases and J by 7 bases, with 29 bases between. The CDR3 has 18 residues. Per the germline V gene, CDR1 is SGHVS and CDR2 is FQNEAQ.

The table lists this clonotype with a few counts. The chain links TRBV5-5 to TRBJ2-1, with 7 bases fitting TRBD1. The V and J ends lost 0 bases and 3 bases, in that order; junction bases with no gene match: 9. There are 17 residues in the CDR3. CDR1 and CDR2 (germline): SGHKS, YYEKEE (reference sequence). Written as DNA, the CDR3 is TGTGCCAGCAGCTTGGCAGGGGGACAGTACATCTACAATGAGCAGTTCTTC. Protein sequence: CASSLAGGQYIYNEQFF.

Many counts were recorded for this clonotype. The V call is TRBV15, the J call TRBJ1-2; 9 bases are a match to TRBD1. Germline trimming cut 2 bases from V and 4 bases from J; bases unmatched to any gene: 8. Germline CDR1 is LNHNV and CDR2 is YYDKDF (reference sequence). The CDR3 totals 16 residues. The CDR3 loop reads CATSRLLGTGSYGYTF. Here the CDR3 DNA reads TGTGCCACCAGCAGATTACTTGGGACAGGGAGCTATGGCTACACCTTC.

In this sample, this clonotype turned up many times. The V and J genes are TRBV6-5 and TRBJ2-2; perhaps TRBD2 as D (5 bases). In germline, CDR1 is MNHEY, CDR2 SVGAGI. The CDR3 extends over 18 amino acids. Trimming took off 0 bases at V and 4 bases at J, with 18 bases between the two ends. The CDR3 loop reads CASSYSRGQKGRTGELFF. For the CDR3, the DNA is TGTGCCAGCAGTTACTCGAGAGGGCAGAAAGGACGCACCGGGGAGCTGTTTTTT.

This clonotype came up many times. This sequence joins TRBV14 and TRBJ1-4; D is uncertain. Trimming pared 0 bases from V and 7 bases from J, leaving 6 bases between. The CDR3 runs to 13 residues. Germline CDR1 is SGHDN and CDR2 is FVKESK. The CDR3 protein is CASSQDVGEKLFF. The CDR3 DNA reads TGTGCCAGCAGCCAAGATGTGGGTGAAAAACTGTTTTTT.

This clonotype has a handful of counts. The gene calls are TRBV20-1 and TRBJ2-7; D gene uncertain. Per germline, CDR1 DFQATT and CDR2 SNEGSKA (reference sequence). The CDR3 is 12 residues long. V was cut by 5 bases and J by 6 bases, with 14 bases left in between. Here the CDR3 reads CSAAYGFGEQYF. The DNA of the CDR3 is TGCAGTGCTGCTTACGGTTTCGGCGAGCAGTACTTC.

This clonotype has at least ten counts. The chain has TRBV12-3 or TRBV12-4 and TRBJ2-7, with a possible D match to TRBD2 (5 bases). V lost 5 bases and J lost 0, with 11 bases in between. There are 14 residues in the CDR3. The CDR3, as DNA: TGTGCCAGCAGTGAAGACGGAGGCTCCTACGAGCAGTACGTC. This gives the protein CASSEDGGSYEQYV.

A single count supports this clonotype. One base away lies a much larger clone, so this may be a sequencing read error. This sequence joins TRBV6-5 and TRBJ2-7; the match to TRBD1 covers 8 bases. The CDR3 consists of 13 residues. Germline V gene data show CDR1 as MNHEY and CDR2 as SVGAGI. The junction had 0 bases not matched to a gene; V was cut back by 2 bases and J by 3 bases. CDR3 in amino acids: CASSYTGGYEQYF. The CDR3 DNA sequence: TGTGCCAGCAGTTACACAGGGGGCTACGAGCAGTACTTC.

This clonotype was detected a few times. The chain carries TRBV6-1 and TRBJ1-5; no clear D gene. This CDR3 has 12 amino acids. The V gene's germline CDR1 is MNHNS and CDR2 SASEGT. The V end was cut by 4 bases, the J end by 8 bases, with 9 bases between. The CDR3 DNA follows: TGTGCCAGCAGTGTGTGGTCAGAGCCCCAGCATTTT. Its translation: CASSVWSEPQHF.

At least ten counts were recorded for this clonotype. The CDR3 reads CATSSSDRDIAKNIQYF. CDR3 nucleotide sequence: TGTGCCACCAGCTCGAGCGACAGAGACATAGCCAAAAACATTCAGTACTTC. This chain joins TRBV15 and TRBJ2-4; TRBD1 is a possible D gene (5 bases). With 5 bases removed from V and 0 bases from J, the gap between germline ends came to 17 bases. The CDR3 runs 17 residues. Per germline, CDR1 LNHNV and CDR2 YYDKDF (reference sequence).

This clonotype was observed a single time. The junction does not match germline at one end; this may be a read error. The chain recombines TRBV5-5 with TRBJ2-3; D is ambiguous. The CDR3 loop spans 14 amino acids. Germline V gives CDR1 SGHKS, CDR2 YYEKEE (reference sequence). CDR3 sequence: CASSLDIYTDTRYF. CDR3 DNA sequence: TGTGCCAGCAGCTTGGACATCTACACAGATACGCGGTATTTT.

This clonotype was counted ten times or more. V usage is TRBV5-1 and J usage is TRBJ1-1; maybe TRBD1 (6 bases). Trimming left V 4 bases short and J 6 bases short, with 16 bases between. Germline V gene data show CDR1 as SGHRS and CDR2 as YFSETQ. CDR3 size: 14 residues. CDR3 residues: CASSPLGGSAEAFF. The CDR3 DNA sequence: TGCGCCAGCAGCCCCCTAGGGGGTTCTGCTGAAGCTTTCTTT. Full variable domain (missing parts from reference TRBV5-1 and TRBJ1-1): KAGVTQTPRYLIKTRGQQVTLSCSPISGHRSVSWYQQTPGQGLQFLFEYFSETQRNKGNFPGRFSGRQFSNSRSEMNVSTLELGDSALYLCASSPLGGSAEAFFGQGTRLTVV.

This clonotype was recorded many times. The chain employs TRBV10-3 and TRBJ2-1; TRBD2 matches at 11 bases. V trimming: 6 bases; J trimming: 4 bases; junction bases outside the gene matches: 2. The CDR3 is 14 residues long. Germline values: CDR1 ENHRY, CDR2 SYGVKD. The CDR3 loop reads CAIRGTSGYNEQFF. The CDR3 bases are TGTGCCATCAGAGGGACTAGCGGATACAATGAGCAGTTCTTC.

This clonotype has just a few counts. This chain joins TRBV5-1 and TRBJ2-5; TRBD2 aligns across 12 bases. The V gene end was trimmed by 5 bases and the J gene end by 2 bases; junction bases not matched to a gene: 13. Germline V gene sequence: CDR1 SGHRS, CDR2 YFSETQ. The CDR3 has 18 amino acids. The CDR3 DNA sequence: TGCGCCAGCAGAGGCGGGCTAGCGGGGGGGCCGGGGCAAGAGACCCAGTACTTC. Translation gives CASRGGLAGGPGQETQYF.

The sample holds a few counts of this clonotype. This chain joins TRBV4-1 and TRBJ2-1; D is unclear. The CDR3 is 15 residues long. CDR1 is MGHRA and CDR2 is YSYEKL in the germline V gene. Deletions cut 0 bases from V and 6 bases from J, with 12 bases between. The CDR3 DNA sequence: TGCGCCAGCAGCCAAGATCCTCCTAGAGGCAATGAGCAGTTCTTC. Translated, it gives CASSQDPPRGNEQFF.

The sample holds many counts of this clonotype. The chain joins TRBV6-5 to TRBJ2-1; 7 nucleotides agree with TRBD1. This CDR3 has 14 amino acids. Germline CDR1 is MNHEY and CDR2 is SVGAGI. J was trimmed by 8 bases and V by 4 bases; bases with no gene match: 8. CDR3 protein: CASSSGTVVYEQFF. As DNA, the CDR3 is TGTGCCAGCAGTTCCGGGACAGTTGTGTATGAGCAGTTCTTC.

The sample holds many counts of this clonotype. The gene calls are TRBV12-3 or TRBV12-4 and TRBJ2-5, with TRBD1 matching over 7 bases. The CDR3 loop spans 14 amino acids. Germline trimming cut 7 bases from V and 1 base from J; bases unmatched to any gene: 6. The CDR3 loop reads CASNVRDSQETQYF. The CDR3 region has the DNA TGTGCCAGCAACGTACGGGACAGCCAAGAGACCCAGTACTTC.

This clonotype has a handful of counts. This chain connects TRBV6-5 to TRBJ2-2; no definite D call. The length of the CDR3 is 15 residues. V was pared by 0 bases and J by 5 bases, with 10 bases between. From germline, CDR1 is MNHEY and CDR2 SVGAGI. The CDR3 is CASSYSGLGTGELFF. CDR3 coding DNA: TGTGCCAGCAGTTACTCAGGGCTAGGGACCGGGGAGCTGTTTTTT.

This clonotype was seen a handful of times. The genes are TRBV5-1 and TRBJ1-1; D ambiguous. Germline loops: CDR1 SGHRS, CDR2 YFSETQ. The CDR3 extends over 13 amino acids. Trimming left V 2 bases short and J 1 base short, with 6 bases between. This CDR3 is CASSFQTNTEAFF. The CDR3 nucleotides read TGCGCCAGCAGCTTTCAAACGAACACTGAAGCTTTCTTT.

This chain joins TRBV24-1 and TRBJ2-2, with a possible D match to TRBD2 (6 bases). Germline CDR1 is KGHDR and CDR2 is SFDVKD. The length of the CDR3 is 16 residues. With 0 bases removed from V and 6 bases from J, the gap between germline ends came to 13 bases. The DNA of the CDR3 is TGTGCCACCAGTGATTTGCCCCGGAGGGGCCCCGGGGAGCTGTTTTTT. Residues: CATSDLPRRGPGELFF.

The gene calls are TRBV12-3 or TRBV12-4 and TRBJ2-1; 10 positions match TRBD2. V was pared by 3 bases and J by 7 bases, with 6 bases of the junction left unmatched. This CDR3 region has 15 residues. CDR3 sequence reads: CASSFSGGQRNEQFF. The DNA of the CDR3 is TGTGCCAGCAGTTTTAGCGGGGGGCAACGTAATGAGCAGTTCTTC.

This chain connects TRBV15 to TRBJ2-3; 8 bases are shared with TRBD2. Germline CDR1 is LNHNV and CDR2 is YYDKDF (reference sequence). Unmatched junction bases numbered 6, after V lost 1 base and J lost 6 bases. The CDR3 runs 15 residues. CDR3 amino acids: CATSRVGTGGDTQYF. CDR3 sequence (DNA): TGTGCCACCAGCAGAGTGGGGACGGGGGGGGATACGCAGTATTTT.